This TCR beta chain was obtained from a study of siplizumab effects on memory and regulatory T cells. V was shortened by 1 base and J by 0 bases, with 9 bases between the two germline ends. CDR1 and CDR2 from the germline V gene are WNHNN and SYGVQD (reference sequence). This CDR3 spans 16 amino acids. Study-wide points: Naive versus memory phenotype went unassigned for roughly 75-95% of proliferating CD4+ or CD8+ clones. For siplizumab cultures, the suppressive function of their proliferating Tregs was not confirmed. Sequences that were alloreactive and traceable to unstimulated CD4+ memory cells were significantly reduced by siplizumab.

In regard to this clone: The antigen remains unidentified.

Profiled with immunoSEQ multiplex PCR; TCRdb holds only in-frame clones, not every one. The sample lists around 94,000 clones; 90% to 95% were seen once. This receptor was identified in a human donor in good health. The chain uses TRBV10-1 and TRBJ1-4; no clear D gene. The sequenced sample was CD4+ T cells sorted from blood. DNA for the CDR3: TGCGCCAGCAGTGAGTTGGGGTGGGCAACTAATGAAAAACTGTTTTTT. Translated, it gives CASSELGWATNEKLFF.